This T cell receptor beta chain was observed in a study of PD-1 blockade in classical Hodgkin lymphoma. Study-level information: Once every 2 weeks, patients received intravenous nivolumab at 3 mg/kg.

Trimming left V 5 bases short and J 6 bases short, with 14 bases between. This CDR3 contains 13 residues. The V gene's germline CDR1 is SGHTS and CDR2 YDEGEE. The assay was immunoSEQ multiplex PCR, and TCRdb's table has in-frame clones only and misses some. The sample lists fewer than 65,000 clones, roughly 90% seen once, with around 8.9% in the top ten. Each patient's relapse followed autologous stem cell transplantation, and brentuximab vedotin exposure varied. Specimen: peripheral blood mononuclear cells (PBMCs), collected at baseline. The chain links TRBV5-8 to TRBJ1-2, with no clear D. The TCR sequence derives from a human donor with classical Hodgkin lymphoma. The CDR3 here is CASSLGTDHGYTF. The CDR3 coding sequence is TGTGCCAGCAGTCTCGGAACCGACCATGGCTACACCTTC.